Reported below is one T cell receptor (beta chain). The antigen remains undetermined. This sample is part of a study of chemoradiotherapy in HPV16-positive cancers. Study information: Functional T-cell assays on a couple of HPV16-positive patients' cells defined candidate HPV-specific clones and common TCR motifs. Broader study findings: Candidate HPV-specific clones and E7-related TCR motifs grew in tumor during treatment.

Repeated repertoire sampling spanned the course of chemoradiotherapy. In germline, CDR1 is SQVTM, CDR2 ANQGSEA. The CDR3 consists of 13 residues. Trimming pared 3 bases from V and 8 bases from J, leaving 16 bases between. Assay: immunoSEQ multiplex PCR; the TCRdb copy retains only in-frame clones and omits some. The sample contains several thousand clones, over 70% of which appear only once. The chain recombines TRBV29-1 with TRBJ1-2; a weak D match, TRBD1 (6 bases). The TCR was taken from a human donor with HPV-associated anogenital cancer. The input for sequencing was tumor tissue, taken from a patient who underwent chemoradiotherapy. The CDR3 loop reads CSVEMSGAAGYTF. The CDR3 DNA reads TGCAGCGTTGAGATGTCGGGGGCGGCAGGCTACACCTTC.